This TCR beta chain was obtained from a study of blood T cells in healthy people across ages. With respect to this clonotype: Antigen unknown.

It was about 10 milliliters of peripheral blood that were drawn from each donor. Researchers isolated at least 6.5 million PBMCs per sample. Study-level points and caveats: Researchers deemed the diversity estimates from one million T cells underestimates. Reliance upon unsorted PBMCs precluded definitive naive versus antigen-experienced comparison.

A second PCR of roughly 7 to 11 cycles used a sample-barcoded 5' primer and a J-beta primer mix. TCRdb independently ran MiXCR on the 5' RACE reads; one entry per CDR3 protein. The table includes over 600,000 distinct CDR3 sequences, about half detected once. The origin of this receptor is a man of 80 years or more in good health. Sequences were obtained from blood.

CDR3 DNA: TGCAGTGCTAGTGCCGGATACGAGCAGTACTTC. It codes for CSASAGYEQYF. The genes are TRBV20-1 and TRBJ2-7; D not certain. V shed 3 bases and J shed 4 bases, with 7 bases lying between them. CDR1 and CDR2 (germline): DFQATT, SNEGSKA (reference sequence). The CDR3 loop spans 11 amino acids.